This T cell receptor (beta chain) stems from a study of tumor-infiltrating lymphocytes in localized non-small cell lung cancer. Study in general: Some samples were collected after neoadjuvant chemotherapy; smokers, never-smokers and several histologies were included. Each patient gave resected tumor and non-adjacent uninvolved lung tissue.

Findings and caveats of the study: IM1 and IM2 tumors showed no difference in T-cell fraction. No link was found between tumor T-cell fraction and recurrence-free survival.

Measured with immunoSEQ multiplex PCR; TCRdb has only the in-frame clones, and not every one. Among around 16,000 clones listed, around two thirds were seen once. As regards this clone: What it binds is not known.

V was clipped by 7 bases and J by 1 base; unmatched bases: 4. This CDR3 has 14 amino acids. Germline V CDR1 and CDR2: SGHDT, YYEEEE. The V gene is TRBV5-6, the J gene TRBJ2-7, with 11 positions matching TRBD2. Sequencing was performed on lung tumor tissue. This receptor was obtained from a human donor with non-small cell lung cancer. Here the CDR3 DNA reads TGTGCCAGCGTCCGACTAGCGGGGTCCTACGAGCAGTACTTC. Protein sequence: CASVRLAGSYEQYF.